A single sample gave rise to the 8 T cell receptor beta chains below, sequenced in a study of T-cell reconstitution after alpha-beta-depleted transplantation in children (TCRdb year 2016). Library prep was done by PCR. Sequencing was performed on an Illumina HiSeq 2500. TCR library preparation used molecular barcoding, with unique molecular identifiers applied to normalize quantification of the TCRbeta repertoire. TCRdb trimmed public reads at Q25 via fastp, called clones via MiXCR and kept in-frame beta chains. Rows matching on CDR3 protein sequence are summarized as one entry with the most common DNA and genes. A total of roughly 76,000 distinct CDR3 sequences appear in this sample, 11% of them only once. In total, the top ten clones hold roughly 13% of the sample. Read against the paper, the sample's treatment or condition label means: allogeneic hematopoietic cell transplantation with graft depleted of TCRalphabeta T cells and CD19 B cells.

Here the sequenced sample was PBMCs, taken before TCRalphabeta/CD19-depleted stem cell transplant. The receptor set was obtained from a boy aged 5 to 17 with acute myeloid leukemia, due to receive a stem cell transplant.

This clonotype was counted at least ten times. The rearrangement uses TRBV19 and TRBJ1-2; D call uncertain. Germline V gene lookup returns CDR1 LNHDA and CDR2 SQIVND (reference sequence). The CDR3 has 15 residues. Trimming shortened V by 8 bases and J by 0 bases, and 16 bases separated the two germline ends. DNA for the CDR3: TGTGCCAGTGGGAAAGACCCTCCAGCTAACTATGGCTACACCTTC. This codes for CASGKDPPANYGYTF.

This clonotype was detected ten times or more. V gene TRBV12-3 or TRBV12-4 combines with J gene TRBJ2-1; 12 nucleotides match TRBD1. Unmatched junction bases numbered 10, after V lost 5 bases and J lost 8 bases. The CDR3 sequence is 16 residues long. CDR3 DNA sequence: TGTGCCAGCAGTCCACAGGTGGGACAGGGGGCAGATGAGCAGTTCTTC. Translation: CASSPQVGQGADEQFF.

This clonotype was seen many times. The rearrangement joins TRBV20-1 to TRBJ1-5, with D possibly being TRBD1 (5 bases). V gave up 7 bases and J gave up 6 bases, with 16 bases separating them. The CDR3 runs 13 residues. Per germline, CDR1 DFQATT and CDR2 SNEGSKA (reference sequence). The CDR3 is CSVRDSLSQPQHF. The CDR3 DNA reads TGCAGTGTGAGAGACAGCTTGAGTCAGCCCCAGCATTTT.

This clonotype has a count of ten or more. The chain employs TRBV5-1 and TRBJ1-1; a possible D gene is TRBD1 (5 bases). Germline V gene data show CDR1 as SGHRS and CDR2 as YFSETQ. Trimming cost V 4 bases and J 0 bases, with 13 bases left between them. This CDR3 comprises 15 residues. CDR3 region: CASSHGDFVNTEAFF. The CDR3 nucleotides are TGCGCCAGCAGCCACGGGGACTTCGTGAACACTGAAGCTTTCTTT.

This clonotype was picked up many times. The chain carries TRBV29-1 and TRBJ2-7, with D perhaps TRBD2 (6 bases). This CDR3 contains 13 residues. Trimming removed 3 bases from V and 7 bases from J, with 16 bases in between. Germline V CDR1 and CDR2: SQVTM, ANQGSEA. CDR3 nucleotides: TGCAGCGTTGATTACGGGAGAATAGGAGAGCAGTACTTC. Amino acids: CSVDYGRIGEQYF.

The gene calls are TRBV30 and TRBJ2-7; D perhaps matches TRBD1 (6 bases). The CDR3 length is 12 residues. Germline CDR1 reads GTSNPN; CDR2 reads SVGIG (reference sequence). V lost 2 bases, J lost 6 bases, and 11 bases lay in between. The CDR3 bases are TGTGCCTGGAGTCCAACAGGGTCCGAGCAGTACTTC. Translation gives CAWSPTGSEQYF.

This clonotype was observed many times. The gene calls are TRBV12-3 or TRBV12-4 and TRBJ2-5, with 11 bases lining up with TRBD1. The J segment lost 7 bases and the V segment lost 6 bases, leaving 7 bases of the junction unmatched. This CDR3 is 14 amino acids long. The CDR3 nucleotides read TGTGCCAGCAGCCAGGACAGGGGGCGTTCGACCCAGTACTTC. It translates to CASSQDRGRSTQYF.

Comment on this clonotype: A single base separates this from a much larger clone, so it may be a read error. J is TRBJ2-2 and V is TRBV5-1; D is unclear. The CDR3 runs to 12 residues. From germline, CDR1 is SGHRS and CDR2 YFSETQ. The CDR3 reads CASWLNTRELFF. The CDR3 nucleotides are TGCGCCAGCTGGTTGAACACCAGGGAGCTGTTTTTT.